The clone carrying this T cell receptor beta chain showed up just a few times. The data were obtained in a study of response to subunit inactivated influenza vaccine. MiXCR was run by TCRdb on the RT-PCR reads, yielding one entry per CDR3 protein. The data contain approximately 500,000 distinct CDR3 sequences, 10% to 15% of them singletons. Germline V CDR1 and CDR2: DFQATT, SNEGSKA (reference sequence). With 6 bases clipped from V and 2 bases from J, the junction kept 11 bases outside the gene matches. CDR3 length: 16 residues. The sequenced sample was PBMCs from blood, obtained roughly 6 weeks after vaccination. The TCR comes from a man aged 45-65 years who received an inactivated influenza vaccine. The chain is built from TRBV20-1 and TRBJ2-5; 11 positions match TRBD2. Here the CDR3 reads CSAQRTSGLPQETQYF. CDR3 nucleotide sequence: TGCAGTGCACAAAGGACTAGCGGGTTACCGCAAGAGACCCAGTACTTC.